Sequencing of this TCR beta chain was carried out in a study of blood T cell repertoires in COVID-19. The CDR3 length is 16 residues. Germline V lookup: CDR1 MNHEY, CDR2 SVGAGI. V gave up 2 bases and J gave up 7 bases, with 17 bases separating them. The table lists this clone with a count of one. Clones were sequenced by immunoSEQ multiplex PCR, and TCRdb holds only the in-frame ones, with some missing. This table has approximately 360,000 clones, roughly 89% appearing once. The chain recombines TRBV6-5 with TRBJ1-4, with D possibly matching TRBD1 (6 bases). Material: peripheral blood. The clonotype was recovered from a man younger than 30 with active or convalescent COVID-19. CDR3 region: CASSYRSVQGSEKLFF. CDR3 DNA sequence: TGTGCCAGCAGTTACAGGTCCGTTCAGGGGAGTGAAAAACTGTTTTTT.